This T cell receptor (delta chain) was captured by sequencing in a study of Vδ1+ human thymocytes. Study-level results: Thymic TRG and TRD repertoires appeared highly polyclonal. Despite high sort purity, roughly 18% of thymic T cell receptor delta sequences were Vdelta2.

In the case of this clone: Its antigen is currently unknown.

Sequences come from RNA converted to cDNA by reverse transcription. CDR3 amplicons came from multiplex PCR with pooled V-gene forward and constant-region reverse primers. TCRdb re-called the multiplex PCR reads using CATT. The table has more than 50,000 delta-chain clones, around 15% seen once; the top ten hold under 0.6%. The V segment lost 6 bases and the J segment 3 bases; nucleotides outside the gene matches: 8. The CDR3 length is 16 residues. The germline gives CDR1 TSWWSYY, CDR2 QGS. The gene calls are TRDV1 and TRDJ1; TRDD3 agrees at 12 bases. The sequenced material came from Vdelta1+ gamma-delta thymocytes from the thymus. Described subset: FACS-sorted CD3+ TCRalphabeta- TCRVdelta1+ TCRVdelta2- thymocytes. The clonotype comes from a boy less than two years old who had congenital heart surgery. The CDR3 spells CALGDTTGGYSDKLIF. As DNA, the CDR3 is TGTGCTCTTGGAGACACTACTGGGGGATACTCCGATAAACTCATCTTT.